This T cell receptor beta chain emerged from a study of T cells in Graves' hyperthyroidism and ophthalmopathy. Study conclusions and caveats: Model-based prediction identified ophthalmopathy a median 6.5 months prior to its onset. Separating ophthalmopathy from stable hyperthyroidism was achieved by a 13 V-J model. Peripheral blood also featured most of the thyroid clonotypes expanded above 0.001.

Orbital computed tomography, thyroid ultrasound, serum thyroxine and TRAb, and clinical symptoms together informed the diagnoses. On this clonotype itself: Antigen specificity is unknown. One junction end does not reproduce the germline sequence, and a read error may be involved.

Template material for amplifying TCR beta CDR3 regions consisted of RNA transcripts. The HTBI primer set was used in a first-round RT-PCR of the TCR CDR3. TCRdb fed the multiplex PCR reads into MiXCR, producing one record per CDR3 protein. The data contain about 290,000 distinct CDR3 sequences, roughly 13% of them seen just once; the ten biggest clones take up 7.9%. The CDR3 has 13 residues. Germline CDR1 and CDR2: MNHEY and SVGEGT. The TCR sequence derives from a woman in her 40s with Graves' hyperthyroidism. The chain recombines TRBV6-2 or TRBV6-3 with TRBJ2-5; D is unresolved. The sample taken for sequencing was blood. The CDR3: CASSSERKDTQYF. CDR3 DNA sequence: TGTGCCAGCAGTTCGGAGCGTAAAGACACCCAGTACTTC.